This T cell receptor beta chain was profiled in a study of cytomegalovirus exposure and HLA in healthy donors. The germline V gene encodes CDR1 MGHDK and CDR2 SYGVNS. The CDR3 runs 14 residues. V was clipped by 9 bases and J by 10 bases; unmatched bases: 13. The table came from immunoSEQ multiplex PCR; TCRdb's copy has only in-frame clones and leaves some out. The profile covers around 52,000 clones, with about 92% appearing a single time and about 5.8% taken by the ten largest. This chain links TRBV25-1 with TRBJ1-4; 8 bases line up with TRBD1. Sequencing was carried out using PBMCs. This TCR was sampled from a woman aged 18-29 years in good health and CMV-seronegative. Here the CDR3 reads CARSKGQGAGKLFF. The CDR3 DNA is TGTGCCAGATCAAAGGGGCAGGGGGCCGGAAAACTGTTTTTT.